This TCR beta chain was profiled in a study of blood T cell repertoires in COVID-19. In germline, CDR1 is SGHAT, CDR2 FQDESV (reference sequence). Trimming shortened V by 3 bases and J by 6 bases, and 9 bases separated the two germline ends. CDR3 length: 12 residues. Method: immunoSEQ multiplex PCR; TCRdb's copy keeps in-frame clones and lacks some. This sample has fewer than 200,000 clones, with roughly 84% found just once. J is TRBJ2-7 and V is TRBV11-1; D gene uncertain. Sequencing used peripheral blood. The sequence came from a man aged 35 to 55 with acute or convalescent COVID-19. This chain's CDR3 is CASSFEAPEQYF. The CDR3 DNA follows: TGTGCCAGCAGCTTTGAAGCTCCCGAGCAGTACTTC.